This T cell receptor beta chain was obtained from a study of shared clonotypes between healthy human individuals. The wider study: Each donor's CD4 naive and CD4 memory cells filled three plates apiece, CD8 naive two, and CD8 memory one. General study results and limits: Only blood was sampled, and tissue TCR repertoires likely differ from blood ones.

Only in-frame clones appear in the TCRdb table, and some are missing; sequencing was by immunoSEQ multiplex PCR. The sample comprises under 700,000 clones, roughly 96% of which are singletons, and 0.11% rests with the top ten. There are 15 residues in the CDR3. J was trimmed by 2 bases and V by 4 bases; bases with no gene match: 7. Germline CDR1 reads MGHRA; CDR2 reads YSYEKL. Of note for this clone: Antigen unknown.

CD45RO-negative, CCR7-positively selected cells formed the naive CD8 fraction, excluding terminally differentiated effector memory CD45RA+ cells. Donors comprised only Caucasian adults living in Nashville, Tennessee. This chain joins TRBV4-1 and TRBJ2-5, with TRBD2 identical over 7 bases. The sequenced sample was naive CD8+ T cells sorted from blood. This clonotype was sampled from a woman aged 25 to 39 in good health. The CDR3 protein is CASSLTGGLQETQYF. The CDR3, as DNA: TGCGCCAGCAGCCTAACGGGAGGTTTACAAGAGACCCAGTACTTC.